These 18 T cell receptor beta chains were sequenced from one sample in a study of beta chain features in type 1 diabetes. Whole-study findings and limits: Across all four CD4+ subsets, people with type 1 diabetes showed modestly shorter TCRB CDR3s.

As every portion of the isolated RNA was reverse transcribed, the sequencing read expressed TCRB transcripts. Generated by immunoSEQ multiplex PCR, the TCRdb table keeps only in-frame clones and is missing some. The sample records approximately 260,000 clones, roughly 25% being singletons. No antigen has been identified for these receptors. The specimen was naive CD4+ T cells from blood. Receptors were obtained from a woman aged 25 to 39 with type 1 diabetes.

This clone has more than one count but fewer than ten. V usage is TRBV19 and J usage is TRBJ2-7, with D possibly TRBD2 on 6 matching bases. This CDR3 contains 13 residues. Trimming removed 5 bases from V and 5 bases from J, with 13 bases in between. The germline V gene encodes CDR1 LNHDA and CDR2 SQIVND (reference sequence). The CDR3 bases are TGTGCCAGTAGTGTCCCGGGAGTTCACGAGCAGTACTTC. It is translated as CASSVPGVHEQYF.

The CDR3 spells CASSQGLPDTQYF. The CDR3 region has the DNA TGTGCCAGCAGCCAAGGTCTTCCAGATACGCAGTATTTT. The rearrangement uses TRBV4-2 and TRBJ2-3; D ambiguous. CDR1 is LGHNA, CDR2 YNFKEQ, per germline. V lost 1 base to trimming and J lost 4 bases, with 6 bases between them. The CDR3 length is 13 residues.

This clone was seen only a few times. The rearrangement links TRBV4-2 to TRBJ2-7, with 9 bases lining up with TRBD2. Germline CDR1 and CDR2: LGHNA and YNFKEQ. Unmatched junction bases numbered 7, after V lost 4 bases and J lost 3 bases. CDR3 size: 15 residues. In DNA, the CDR3 is TGTGCCAGCAGCCTGGGGGCTAGCGGGATCTACGAGCAGTACTTC. Translating gives CASSLGASGIYEQYF.

The chain uses TRBV15 and TRBJ1-1; possible D gene TRBD1, 6 bases. The V and J ends lost 1 base and 3 bases respectively, with 12 bases between them. Germline values: CDR1 LNHNV, CDR2 YYDKDF (reference sequence). The CDR3 runs 15 residues. The CDR3 spells CATSRVQGGYTEAFF. CDR3 coding DNA: TGTGCCACCAGCAGAGTACAGGGAGGGTACACTGAAGCTTTCTTT.

This clone was counted a few times. This sequence joins TRBV27 and TRBJ2-7; D is possibly TRBD1 (5 bases). The CDR3 runs 13 residues. Trimming left V 6 bases short and J 0 bases short, with 9 bases between. In germline, CDR1 is MNHEY, CDR2 SMNVEV (reference sequence). This CDR3 reads CASRQASSYEQYF. The CDR3 bases are TGTGCCAGCAGACAGGCTAGCTCCTACGAGCAGTACTTC.

This clone was detected a few times. This chain uses TRBV29-1 with TRBJ2-2; TRBD2 matches 8 bases. This CDR3 contains 13 residues. CDR1 is SQVTM and CDR2 is ANQGSEA in the germline V gene. V shed 7 bases and J 4 bases; nucleotides not matched to a gene: 5. The CDR3: CSGGTRFTGELFF. The CDR3 DNA reads TGCAGCGGCGGGACTAGATTCACCGGGGAGCTGTTTTTT.

The V gene is TRBV29-1, the J gene TRBJ2-7; 8 bases map to TRBD1. The germline V gene has CDR1 SQVTM and CDR2 ANQGSEA. This CDR3 has 12 amino acids. V dropped 6 bases and J dropped 6; count of bases not matched to a gene: 7. DNA for the CDR3: TGCAGCGTGGACGTACAGGGGGGCGAGCAGTACTTC. Translating it yields CSVDVQGGEQYF.

The J gene is TRBJ2-1, the V gene TRBV11-2, with D possibly being TRBD1 (5 bases). The CDR3 is made up of 14 amino acids. Between the trimmed V and J ends, which lost 2 bases and 6 bases, there was a span of 11 bases. CDR1 and CDR2 (germline): SGHAT, FQNNGV. In nucleotides, the CDR3 is TGTGCCAGCAGCTTACAGGGTCCTCTCAATGAGCAGTTCTTC. The encoded protein is CASSLQGPLNEQFF.

This clone was detected only a few times. The J gene is TRBJ1-4, the V gene TRBV30; weak D call: TRBD1 (5 bases). The CDR3 loop spans 13 amino acids. V lost 8 bases and J 6 bases, leaving 16 bases between the germline ends. CDR1 is GTSNPN and CDR2 is SVGIG in the germline V gene (reference sequence). The CDR3 is CAGQRGSDEKLFF. CDR3 nucleotide sequence: TGTGCCGGTCAAAGGGGCAGTGATGAAAAACTGTTTTTT. The full variable domain, rest sourced from reference TRBV30 and TRBJ1-4, is SQTIHQWPATLVQPVGSPLSLECTVEGTSNPNLYWYRQAAGRGLQLLFYSVGIGQISSEVPQNLSASRPQDRQFILSSKKLLLSDSGFYLCAGQRGSDEKLFFGSGTQLSVL.

This sequence joins TRBV5-4 and TRBJ2-5; D gene uncertain. Germline V gene data show CDR1 as SGHNT and CDR2 as YYREEE (reference sequence). V lost 3 bases, J lost 4 bases, and 4 bases lay in between. There are 11 residues in the CDR3. The CDR3 DNA reads as TGTGCCAGCAGCTATCGAGAGACCCAGTACTTC. The encoded protein is CASSYRETQYF.

The rearrangement joins TRBV10-3 to TRBJ2-7, with a tentative D call TRBD2 (5 bases). In germline, CDR1 is ENHRY, CDR2 SYGVKD. The CDR3 length is 11 residues. V was shortened by 5 bases and J by 5 bases, with 7 bases between the two germline ends. The CDR3 sequence: CAISSRDEQYF. The CDR3 DNA is TGTGCCATCAGTTCGAGGGACGAGCAGTACTTC.

The chain uses TRBV11-2 and TRBJ2-1; 10 bases agree with TRBD1. The CDR3 contains 16 residues. After removal of 5 bases from V and 4 bases from J, the junction contained 8 bases not matched to a gene. Germline CDR1 is SGHAT and CDR2 is FQNNGV. CDR3: CASSPLRTGGYNEQFF. CDR3 nucleotides: TGTGCCAGCAGCCCCTTAAGGACAGGGGGTTACAATGAGCAGTTCTTC.

This clone has just a few counts. The genes are TRBV28 and TRBJ2-7, with 11 positions matching TRBD1. CDR1 is MDHEN and CDR2 is SYDVKM in the germline V gene. This CDR3 spans 14 amino acids. V shed 5 bases and J 4 bases; nucleotides not matched to a gene: 4. The CDR3 spells CASSPGQGVYEQYF. The CDR3 bases are TGTGCCAGCAGTCCGGGACAGGGGGTATACGAGCAGTACTTC.

In its sample, this clone was seen a few times. The chain links TRBV7-9 to TRBJ2-1; 11 positions match TRBD2. The CDR3 length is 15 residues. J gave up 4 bases and V 5 bases, and 4 bases lay outside the gene matches. Germline CDR1 and CDR2: SEHNR and FQNEAQ (reference sequence). The CDR3 protein is CASSPGTSGYNEQFF. In DNA, the CDR3 is TGTGCCAGCAGCCCCGGGACTAGCGGTTACAATGAGCAGTTCTTC.

This chain links TRBV6-5 with TRBJ2-7, with D uncertain. This CDR3 contains 14 residues. The ends were cut back, 0 bases at V and 3 bases at J, with 9 bases in the middle. Germline CDR1 MNHEY, CDR2 SVGAGI. The CDR3 DNA reads as TGTGCCAGCAGTTACTCCGGGTTCGACTACGAGCAGTACTTC. Encoded protein: CASSYSGFDYEQYF.

Only a few counts were recorded for this clone. The rearrangement joins TRBV30 to TRBJ1-5; TRBD1 aligns across 8 bases. V shed 2 bases and J 6 bases; nucleotides not matched to a gene: 9. The CDR3 has 15 amino acids. The germline V gene encodes CDR1 GTSNPN and CDR2 SVGIG (reference sequence). In nucleotides, the CDR3 is TGTGCCTGGAGTACTGGGACAGGTGAAGGTCAGCCCCAGCATTTT. Translated, it gives CAWSTGTGEGQPQHF.

This clone appeared a few times. The rearrangement joins TRBV4-1 to TRBJ2-2; 8 nucleotides align to TRBD2. CDR3 size: 17 residues. Germline-derived CDR1 and CDR2 are MGHRA and YSYEKL. Trimming at V came to 1 base and at J to 4 bases, leaving 8 bases not matched to a gene. CDR3 sequence reads: CASSQGAGGIITGELFF. CDR3 DNA sequence: TGCGCCAGCAGCCAAGGGGCGGGGGGAATAATCACCGGGGAGCTGTTTTTT.

This clone was seen more than once but under ten times. The chain has TRBV7-9 and TRBJ2-5; maybe TRBD1 (5 bases). Trimming shortened V by 4 bases and J by 5 bases, and 14 bases separated the two germline ends. The CDR3 consists of 14 residues. CDR1 SEHNR and CDR2 FQNEAQ come from the germline V gene (reference sequence). The CDR3 DNA is TGTGCCAGCAGCTCGACGCAGGGTCGGGAGACCCAGTACTTC. Translating gives CASSSTQGRETQYF.